This T cell receptor beta chain emerged from a study of T cells in Graves' hyperthyroidism and ophthalmopathy (dated by TCRdb to the late 2010s). Concerning the study at large: Peripheral blood samples were taken at the time of initial diagnosis, prior to any treatment. To identify TCR V-J signatures that set the groups apart, the researchers used a discovery cohort of about a hundred patients, made up of 40 to 45 with Graves' ophthalmopathy and about 55 with stable Graves' hyperthyroidism. In six Graves' hyperthyroidism patients, the study also compared T-cell repertoires from thyroid tissue with T-cell repertoires from blood. The approximately 100 discovery patients were randomly divided into training and test sets at a 7:3 ratio. Whether ophthalmopathy could be predicted prospectively was tested in an independent validation cohort made up of under 20 hyperthyroidism patients plus 17 patients who later progressed to ophthalmopathy. According to the paper, TCR Vbeta CDR3 sequencing was carried out on about 140 peripheral blood samples, which came from 40 to 45 ophthalmopathy, around 74 hyperthyroidism and about 17 progressor patients. After sampling, hyperthyroidism patients received methimazole starting at 30 mg daily, and ophthalmopathy patients received high-dose intravenous methylprednisolone. What the work shows at the level of the full study, not this receptor alone: A 13 V-J signature model separated ophthalmopathy from stable hyperthyroidism, with about 90% sensitivity and 81.08% specificity in cross-validation and 80%/75% in testing. Sample size was not statistically predetermined, and blinding of investigators to group allocation was not performed. Most expanded thyroid clonotypes (frequency above 0.001) were also detected in blood, a finding suggesting that blood repertoires may reflect thyroid immune responses. In validation, the model predicted progression to ophthalmopathy a median of roughly 6.5 months before onset, with around 70% sensitivity and roughly 79% specificity.

Stable Graves' hyperthyroidism was defined as the absence of progression to ophthalmopathy over 18 months of follow-up. Hyperthyroidism patients were newly diagnosed, with disease duration under 2 months, and aged 18 to 65 years. Any patient with an uncontrolled infection, another autoimmune disease, pregnancy or lactation was excluded. Diagnoses were established on the basis of clinical symptoms, serum thyroxine and TRAb, thyroid ultrasound, and orbital computed tomography. Ficoll-Paque density gradient centrifugation was used to isolate PBMCs from about 10 ml of fresh peripheral blood. Total RNA was extracted with Trizol reagent, and quality was checked on an Agilent 2100 Bioanalyzer. This clonotype was seen ten or more times. No cognate antigen has been identified for it. The record has no base qualities; no much larger clone is one base away. The TCR beta CDR3 regions were amplified from RNA transcripts. The first round of RT-PCR for the TCR CDR3 was performed with the HTBI primer set and the Qiagen OneStep RT-PCR kit. Libraries were constructed in a second round of multiplex PCR, after which size selection and purification were carried out. Libraries were sequenced paired-end with 100 bp reads on an Illumina HiSeq2000. Concerning the study's data processing: Raw data were processed with SOAPnuke, discarding reads with adapters, uncalled bases, mean Phred below 15, or no exact constant-primer or identifier match. COPE v1.2.5 was used to merge the high-quality paired reads, and each unique nucleotide sequence was defined as a clonotype. Clonotypes were aligned to IMGT TRBV, TRBD and TRBJ reference segments using MiTCR v1.1. The analysis included only V-J combinations with a frequency above 0.0001, which together covered roughly 99% of the repertoires. A TCS score was defined as the ratio between F50 (clonal expansion) and ExV (chaos), using BLOSUM62-based TCRdist between CDR3 peptides within each V-J. Welch's t-statistics and random forest reduced roughly 500 V-J features to about 12, which were used in a naive Bayes classifier (R e1071). TCRdb reworked the public reads: Q25 trimming with fastp, MiXCR clone assembly, productive beta chains retained. CDR3 protein duplicates are merged, each entry listing the most common genes and DNA. What appears here as the V and J calls and clone size reflects TCRdb's work, not the paper's. In this sample the table shows about 290,000 distinct CDR3 sequences, roughly 15% of which occur a single time. The biggest ten clones account for 7% to 9% of the sample.

The germline V gene gives CDR1 as SGHVS and CDR2 as FNYEAQ. The CDR3, cysteine through phenylalanine, is 17 amino acids long. Only the CDR3 region is kept as DNA, spanning 51 bases read in frame from base 1. Trimming takes 1 base off V and 5 bases off J; junction bases not matched to a gene: 6. The specimen sequenced was blood. The chain uses TRBV7-6 and TRBJ2-3, with 13 bases aligning to TRBD2. The TCR sequence derives from a woman aged 40-49 years with Graves' hyperthyroidism. The CDR3 is CASSLGTSGSWEDTQYF. Here is the DNA: TGTGCCAGCAGCTTAGGGACTAGCGGGAGTTGGGAAGATACGCAGTATTTT.